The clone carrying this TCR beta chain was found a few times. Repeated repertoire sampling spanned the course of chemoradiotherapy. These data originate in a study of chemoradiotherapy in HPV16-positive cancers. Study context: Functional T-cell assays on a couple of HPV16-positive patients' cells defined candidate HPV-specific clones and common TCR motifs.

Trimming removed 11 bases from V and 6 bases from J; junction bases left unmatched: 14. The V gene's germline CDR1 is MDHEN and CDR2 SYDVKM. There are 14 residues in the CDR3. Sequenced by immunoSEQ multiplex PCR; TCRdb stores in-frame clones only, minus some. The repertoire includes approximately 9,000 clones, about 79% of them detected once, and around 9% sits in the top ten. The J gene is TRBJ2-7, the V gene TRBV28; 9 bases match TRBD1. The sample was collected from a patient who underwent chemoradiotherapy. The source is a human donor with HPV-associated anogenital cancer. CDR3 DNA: TGTGCCGTAAACGGACAGGGGATTGTTGGCGAGCAGTACTTC. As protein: CAVNGQGIVGEQYF.